These 11 T cell receptor beta chains came from one sample sequenced in a study of OX40 agonist ivuxolimab in advanced cancers. Some clones are missing from TCRdb's copy, which holds only in-frame ones; the method was immunoSEQ multiplex PCR. Of about 51,000 clones in the sample, approximately 83% were seen once. Sequencing was performed on CD4+ or CD8+ T cells sorted from blood, taken in a trial of the OX40 agonist ivuxolimab. These receptor sequences come from an adult with an advanced solid tumor such as melanoma, head and neck, liver or kidney cancer.

The V gene is TRBV19, the J gene TRBJ1-1, with 8 bases aligning to TRBD1. There are 14 residues in the CDR3. Looked up from germline, CDR1 is LNHDA and CDR2 is SQIVND (reference sequence). The V gene end was trimmed by 5 bases and the J gene end by 3 bases; junction bases not matched to a gene: 5. The CDR3, as DNA: TGTGCCAGTAGTTTCCGGACAGGGCACACTGAAGCTTTCTTT. Its protein is CASSFRTGHTEAFF.

This chain connects TRBV10-3 to TRBJ2-1; weak D call: TRBD2 (5 bases). Germline assignment: CDR1 ENHRY and CDR2 SYGVKD. The CDR3 loop spans 15 amino acids. V was trimmed by 5 bases and J by 0 bases, leaving 11 bases between them. CDR3 residues: CAISPGSSSYNEQFF. CDR3 sequence (DNA): TGTGCCATCAGTCCGGGGTCCAGCTCCTACAATGAGCAGTTCTTC.

The chain has TRBV29-1 and TRBJ2-1, with a possible D match to TRBD2 (5 bases). The germline V gene has CDR1 SQVTM and CDR2 ANQGSEA. Between the trimmed V and J ends, which lost 0 bases and 8 bases, there was a span of 14 bases. There are 14 residues in the CDR3. In nucleotides, the CDR3 is TGCAGCGTTGAAGATTCGCCCATCGGGGATGAGCAGTTCTTC. The encoded protein is CSVEDSPIGDEQFF.

The rearrangement joins TRBV18 to TRBJ1-2, with TRBD1 matching over 7 bases. This CDR3 comprises 15 residues. Losses at the gene ends were 8 bases for V and 2 bases for J; bases not matched to a gene: 11. Germline assignment: CDR1 KGHSH and CDR2 LQKENI. The CDR3 sequence is CASTLQTGLNYGYTF. As DNA, the CDR3 is TGTGCCAGCACACTTCAGACAGGGCTCAACTATGGCTACACCTTC.

The J gene is TRBJ1-2, the V gene TRBV7-2; weak D call: TRBD1 (5 bases). Germline V gene lookup returns CDR1 SGHTA and CDR2 FQGNSA. The CDR3 length is 14 residues. Trimming removed 5 bases at V and 3 bases at J, with 13 bases between. DNA of the CDR3: TGTGCCAGCAGCCCTGGGGCCGAGGACTATGGCTACACCTTC. Its translation: CASSPGAEDYGYTF.

V and J are TRBV5-1 and TRBJ2-1, with D maybe TRBD2 (5 bases). This CDR3 comprises 15 residues. Trimming removed 4 bases from V and 0 bases from J, with 11 bases in between. Germline values: CDR1 SGHRS, CDR2 YFSETQ. The CDR3 sequence is CASSVPRDSYNEQFF. The CDR3 coding sequence is TGCGCCAGCAGCGTCCCCCGGGACTCCTACAATGAGCAGTTCTTC.

The rearrangement joins TRBV4-3 to TRBJ1-2; TRBD1 aligns across 7 bases. This CDR3 has 15 amino acids. Trimming removed 0 bases from V and 5 bases from J; junction bases left unmatched: 6. Germline values: CDR1 LGHNA, CDR2 YSLEER. In nucleotides, the CDR3 is TGCGCCAGCAGCCAAGAAACGACAGGGAGGTATGGCTACACCTTC. Translation gives CASSQETTGRYGYTF.

Remarks on this clone: A junction boundary mismatches the germline segment, possibly from a read error. In nucleotides, the CDR3 is TGTGCCAGCAGTTTAGCAACAGCAGATACGCAGTATTTT. Protein product: CASSLATADTQYF. V is TRBV11-2 and J is TRBJ2-3; D gene ambiguous. The germline V gene has CDR1 SGHAT and CDR2 FQNNGV. The CDR3 totals 13 residues.

The V call is TRBV18, the J call TRBJ1-1, with TRBD1 identical over 8 bases. Germline V lookup: CDR1 KGHSH, CDR2 LQKENI. Trimming cost V 0 bases and J 5 bases; bases outside gene matches: 17. The length of the CDR3 is 19 residues. CDR3: CASSPPLRGQGRTQTEAFF. CDR3 in DNA: TGTGCCAGCTCACCACCGCTGCGCGGACAGGGAAGGACTCAAACTGAAGCTTTCTTT.

The CDR3 DNA sequence: TGTGCCAGCAGCTTAATGGGGAACTATGGCTACACCTTC. As protein: CASSLMGNYGYTF. The chain couples TRBV11-2 to TRBJ1-2, with D unresolved. The CDR3 runs to 13 residues. V gave up 2 bases and J gave up 2 bases, with 6 bases separating them. The germline CDR1 and CDR2 sequences are SGHAT and FQNNGV.

CDR3 sequence reads: CASRSQGTMGAEAFF. CDR3 DNA: TGTGCCAGCAGGTCCCAGGGAACGATGGGGGCTGAAGCTTTCTTT. The chain employs TRBV2 and TRBJ1-1; possible D gene TRBD1, 5 bases. Trimming cost V 6 bases and J 6 bases, with 20 bases left between them. There are 15 residues in the CDR3. Germline loops: CDR1 SNHLY, CDR2 FYNNEI.